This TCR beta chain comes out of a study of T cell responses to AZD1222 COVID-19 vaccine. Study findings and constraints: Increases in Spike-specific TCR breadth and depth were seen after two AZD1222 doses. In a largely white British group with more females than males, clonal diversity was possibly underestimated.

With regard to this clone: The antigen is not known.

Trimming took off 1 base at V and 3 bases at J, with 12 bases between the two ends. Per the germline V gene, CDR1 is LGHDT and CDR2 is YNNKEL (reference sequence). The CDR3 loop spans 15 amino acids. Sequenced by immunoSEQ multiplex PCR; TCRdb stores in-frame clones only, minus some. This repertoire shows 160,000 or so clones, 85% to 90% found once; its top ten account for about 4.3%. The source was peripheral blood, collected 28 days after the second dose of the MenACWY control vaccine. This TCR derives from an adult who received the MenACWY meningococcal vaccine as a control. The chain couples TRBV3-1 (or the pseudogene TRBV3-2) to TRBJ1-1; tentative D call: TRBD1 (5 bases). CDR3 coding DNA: TGTGCCAGCAGCCAAGGTCCGAGGGGATACACTGAAGCTTTCTTT. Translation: CASSQGPRGYTEAFF.